This T cell receptor beta chain is from a study of CD8+ T cells in alopecia areata. Study findings and constraints: Patients shared TCRs less clearly than mice did, possibly owing to HLA.

Germline values: CDR1 MNHNY, CDR2 SVGAGI (reference sequence). The CDR3 has 14 residues. V was clipped by 7 bases and J by 0 bases; unmatched bases: 6. Lesional scalp punch biopsies and peripheral blood were collected from alopecia areata patients. About this clone: Its target is unknown.

After isolation, RNA underwent reverse transcription to generate cDNA as the sequencing template. The repertoire was sequenced with immunoSEQ multiplex PCR; TCRdb's copy has only in-frame clones and lacks some. The table shows 150,000 to 200,000 clones, with 59% occurring only once. The sequence came from a human donor with alopecia areata. The sample consisted of CD4+ T cells sorted from blood, taken at week 0. The chain uses TRBV6-6 and TRBJ2-7, with 7 bases that match TRBD1. The CDR3 coding sequence is TGTGCCAGCAATACCGGGACAGTCTCCTACGAGCAGTACTTC. It yields the protein CASNTGTVSYEQYF.